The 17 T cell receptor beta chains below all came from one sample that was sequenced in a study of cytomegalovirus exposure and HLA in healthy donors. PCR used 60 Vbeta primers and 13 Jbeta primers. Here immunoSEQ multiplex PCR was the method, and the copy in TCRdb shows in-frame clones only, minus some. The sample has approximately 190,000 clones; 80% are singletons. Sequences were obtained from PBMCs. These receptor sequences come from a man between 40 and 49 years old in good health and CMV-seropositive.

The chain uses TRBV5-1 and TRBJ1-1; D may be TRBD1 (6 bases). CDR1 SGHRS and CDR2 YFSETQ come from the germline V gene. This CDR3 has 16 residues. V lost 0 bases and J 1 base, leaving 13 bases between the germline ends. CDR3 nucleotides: TGCGCCAGCAGCTTGGGGGGGGGCAGGGGGAACACTGAAGCTTTCTTT. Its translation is CASSLGGGRGNTEAFF.

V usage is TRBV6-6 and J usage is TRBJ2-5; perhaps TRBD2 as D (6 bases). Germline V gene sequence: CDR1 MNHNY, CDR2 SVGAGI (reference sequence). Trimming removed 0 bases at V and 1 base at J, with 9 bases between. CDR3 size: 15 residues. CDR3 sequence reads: CASSYSGTLQETQYF. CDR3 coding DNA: TGTGCCAGCAGTTACTCGGGGACTCTCCAAGAGACCCAGTACTTC.

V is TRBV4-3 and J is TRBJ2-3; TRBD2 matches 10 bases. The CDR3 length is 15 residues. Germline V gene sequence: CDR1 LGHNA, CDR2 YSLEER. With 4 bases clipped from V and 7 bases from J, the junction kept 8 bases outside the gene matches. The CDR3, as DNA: TGCGCCAGCAGCCGGCTAGCGGGGGTTACCAATACGCAGTATTTT. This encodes CASSRLAGVTNTQYF.

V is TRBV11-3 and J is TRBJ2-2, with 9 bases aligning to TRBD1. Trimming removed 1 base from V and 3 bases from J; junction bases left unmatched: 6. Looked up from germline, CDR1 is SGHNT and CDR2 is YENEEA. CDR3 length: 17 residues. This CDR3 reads CASSLAGRTGDTGELFF. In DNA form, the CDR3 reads TGTGCCAGCAGCTTAGCCGGCAGGACAGGGGACACCGGGGAGCTGTTTTTT.

CDR3 DNA: TGTGCCAGCAGCTTCCGACCTAGTGGAGGTTGGGATACGCAGTATTTT. Its translation is CASSFRPSGGWDTQYF. J is TRBJ2-3 and V is TRBV7-6; TRBD2 might be the D (5 bases). Trimming stripped 3 bases from V and 6 bases from J, with 19 bases between. The CDR3 is 16 residues long. Germline V gene lookup returns CDR1 SGHVS and CDR2 FNYEAQ.

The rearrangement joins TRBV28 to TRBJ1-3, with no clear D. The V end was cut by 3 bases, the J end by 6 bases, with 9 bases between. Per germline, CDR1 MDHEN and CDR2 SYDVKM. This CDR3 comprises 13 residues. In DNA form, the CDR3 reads TGTGCCAGCAGTTTTCTCGGGGAAAACACCATATATTTT. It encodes CASSFLGENTIYF.

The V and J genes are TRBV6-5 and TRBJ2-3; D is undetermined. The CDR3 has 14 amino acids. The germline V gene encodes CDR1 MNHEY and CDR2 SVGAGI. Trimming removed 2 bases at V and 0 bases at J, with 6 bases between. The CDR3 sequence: CASSYIISTDTQYF. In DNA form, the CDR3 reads TGTGCCAGCAGTTACATAATCAGCACAGATACGCAGTATTTT.

CDR3 sequence: CASSTKWRETQYF. The CDR3 DNA reads TGTGCCAGTTCGACCAAGTGGCGGGAGACCCAGTACTTC. The chain combines TRBV19 with TRBJ2-5; D is unclear. V was trimmed by 8 bases and J by 5 bases, leaving 15 bases between them. Germline V gene sequence: CDR1 LNHDA, CDR2 SQIVND (reference sequence). CDR3 length: 13 residues.

CDR3 residues: CASSPRDGAHTQYF. In DNA, the CDR3 is TGTGCCAGCAGCCCTAGGGATGGGGCGCATACGCAGTATTTT. This chain joins TRBV11-3 and TRBJ2-3; a weak D match, TRBD1 (5 bases). The CDR3 has 14 residues. Trimming pared 5 bases from V and 7 bases from J, leaving 16 bases between. Germline CDR1 SGHNT, CDR2 YENEEA.

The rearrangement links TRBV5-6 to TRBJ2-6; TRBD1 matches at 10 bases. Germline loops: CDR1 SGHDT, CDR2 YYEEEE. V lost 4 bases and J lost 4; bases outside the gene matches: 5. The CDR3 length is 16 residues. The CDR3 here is CASSPAGQGGANVLTF. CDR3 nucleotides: TGTGCCAGCAGCCCCGCGGGACAGGGGGGGGCCAACGTCCTGACTTTC.

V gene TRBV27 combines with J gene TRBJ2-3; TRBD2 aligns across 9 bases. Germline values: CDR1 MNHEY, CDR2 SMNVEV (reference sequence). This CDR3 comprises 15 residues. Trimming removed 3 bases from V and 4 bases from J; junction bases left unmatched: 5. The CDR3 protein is CASSLGAGGPDTQYF. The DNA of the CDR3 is TGTGCCAGCAGTTTGGGGGCGGGGGGGCCAGATACGCAGTATTTT.

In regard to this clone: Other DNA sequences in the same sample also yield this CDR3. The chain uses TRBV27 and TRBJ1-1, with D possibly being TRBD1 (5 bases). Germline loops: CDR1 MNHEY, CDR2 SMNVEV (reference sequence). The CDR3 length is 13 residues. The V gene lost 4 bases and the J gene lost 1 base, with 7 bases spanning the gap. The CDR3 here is CASSSQGNTEAFF. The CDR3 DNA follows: TGTGCCAGCAGTTCGCAGGGGAACACTGAAGCTTTCTTT.

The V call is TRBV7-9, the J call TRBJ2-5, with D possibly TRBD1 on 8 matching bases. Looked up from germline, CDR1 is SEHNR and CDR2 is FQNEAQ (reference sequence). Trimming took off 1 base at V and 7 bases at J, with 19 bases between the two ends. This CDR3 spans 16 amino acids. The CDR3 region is CASSLVTGGGPGTQYF. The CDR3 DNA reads TGTGCCAGCAGCTTAGTTACAGGGGGGGGCCCTGGGACCCAGTACTTC.

The chain's CDR3 is CASSMARELFF. CDR3 nucleotides: TGTGCCAGTAGTATGGCCCGGGAACTGTTTTTT. The V call is TRBV19, the J call TRBJ1-4; D is ambiguous. Trimming shortened V by 3 bases and J by 12 bases, and 8 bases separated the two germline ends. CDR3 length equals 11 residues. Looked up from germline, CDR1 is LNHDA and CDR2 is SQIVND (reference sequence). Full variable domain (missing parts from reference TRBV19 and TRBJ1-4): DGGITQSPKYLFRKEGQNVTLSCEQNLNHDAMYWYRQDPGQGLRLIYYSQIVNDFQKGDIAEGYSVSREKKESFPLTVTSAQKNPTAFYLCASSMARELFFGSGTQLSVL.

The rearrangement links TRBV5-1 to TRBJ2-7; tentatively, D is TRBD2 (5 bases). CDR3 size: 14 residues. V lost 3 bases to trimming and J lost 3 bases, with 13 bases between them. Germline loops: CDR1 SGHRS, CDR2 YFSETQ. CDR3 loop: CASSSTNSFYEQYF. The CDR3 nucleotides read TGCGCCAGCAGCTCGACTAACTCATTCTACGAGCAGTACTTC.

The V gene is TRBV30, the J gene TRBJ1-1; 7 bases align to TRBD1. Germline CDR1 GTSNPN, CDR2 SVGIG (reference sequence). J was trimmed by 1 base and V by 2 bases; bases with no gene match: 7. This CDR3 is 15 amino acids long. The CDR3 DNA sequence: TGTGCCTGGAGTCGAAAACAGGGGTCGAACACTGAAGCTTTCTTT. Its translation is CAWSRKQGSNTEAFF.

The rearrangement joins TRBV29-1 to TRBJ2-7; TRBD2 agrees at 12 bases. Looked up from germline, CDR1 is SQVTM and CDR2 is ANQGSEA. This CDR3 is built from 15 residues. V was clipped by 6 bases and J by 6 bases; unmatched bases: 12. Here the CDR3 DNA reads TGCAGCGTGGGCAGGACTAGCGGGGTACCCAGCGAGCAGTACTTC. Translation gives CSVGRTSGVPSEQYF.